This TCR beta chain was profiled in a study of patients and donors after allogeneic stem cell transplantation. At least ten counts were recorded for this clonotype. Using its own MiXCR run on the RT-PCR reads, TCRdb lists one record per CDR3 protein. Of 150,000 to 200,000 distinct CDR3 sequences listed, roughly 31% are singletons. The material sequenced was blood, either unsorted or a sorted T cell fraction (not recorded which). The receptor was isolated from a human donor who was either an allogeneic HSCT recipient or a stem cell or donor lymphocyte infusion donor (not recorded which). It is not recorded whose cells these are; they may come from a transplant donor.

CDR3 sequence reads: CASSLFEGYTF. Written as DNA, the CDR3 is TGTGCCAGCAGTCTTTTCGAGGGCTACACCTTC. The V call is TRBV12-3 or TRBV12-4, the J call TRBJ1-2; D is uncertain. V dropped 5 bases and J dropped 8 bases, with 9 bases sitting between them. The CDR3 consists of 11 residues.